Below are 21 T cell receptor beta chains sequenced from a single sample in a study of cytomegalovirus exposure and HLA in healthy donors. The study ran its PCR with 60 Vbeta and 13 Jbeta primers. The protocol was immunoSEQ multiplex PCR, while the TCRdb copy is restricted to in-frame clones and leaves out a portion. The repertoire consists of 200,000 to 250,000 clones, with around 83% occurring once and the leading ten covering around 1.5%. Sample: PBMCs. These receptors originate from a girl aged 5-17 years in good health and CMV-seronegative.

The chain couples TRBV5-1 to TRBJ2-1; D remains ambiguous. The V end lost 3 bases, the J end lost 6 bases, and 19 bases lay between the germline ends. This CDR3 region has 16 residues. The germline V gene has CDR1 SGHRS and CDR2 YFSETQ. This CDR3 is CASSSMTCGRSNEQFF. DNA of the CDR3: TGCGCCAGCAGCTCGATGACTTGCGGCCGCTCCAATGAGCAGTTCTTC.

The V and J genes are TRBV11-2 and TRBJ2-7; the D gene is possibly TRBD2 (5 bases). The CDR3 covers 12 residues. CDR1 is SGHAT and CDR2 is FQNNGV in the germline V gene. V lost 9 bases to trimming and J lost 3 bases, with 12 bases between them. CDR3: CASTTSGYEQYF. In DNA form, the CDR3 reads TGTGCCAGTACAACTAGTGGCTACGAGCAGTACTTC.

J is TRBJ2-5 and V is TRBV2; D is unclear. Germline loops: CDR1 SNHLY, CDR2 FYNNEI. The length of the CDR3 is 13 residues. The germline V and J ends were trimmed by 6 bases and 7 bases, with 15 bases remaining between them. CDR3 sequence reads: CASRAHGDGTQYF. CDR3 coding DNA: TGTGCCAGCAGAGCTCATGGAGACGGGACCCAGTACTTC.

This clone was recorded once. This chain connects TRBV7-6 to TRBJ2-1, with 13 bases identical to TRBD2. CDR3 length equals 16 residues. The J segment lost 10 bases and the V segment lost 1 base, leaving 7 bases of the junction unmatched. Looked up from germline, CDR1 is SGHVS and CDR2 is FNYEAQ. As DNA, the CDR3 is TGTGCCAGCAGCTTAGGGGGACTAGCGGGAATTGGGGAGCAGTTCTTC. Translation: CASSLGGLAGIGEQFF.

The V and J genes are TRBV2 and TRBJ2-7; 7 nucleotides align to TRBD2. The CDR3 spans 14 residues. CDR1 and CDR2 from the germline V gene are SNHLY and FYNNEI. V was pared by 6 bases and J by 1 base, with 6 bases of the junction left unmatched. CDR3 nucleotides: TGTGCCAGCAGGGGGCGGGAGTATTCCTACGAGCAGTACTTC. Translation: CASRGREYSYEQYF.

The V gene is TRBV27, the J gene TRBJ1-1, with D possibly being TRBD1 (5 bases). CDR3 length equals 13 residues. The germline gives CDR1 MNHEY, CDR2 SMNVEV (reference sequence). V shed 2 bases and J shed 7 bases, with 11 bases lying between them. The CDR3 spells CASSLRGYGEAFF. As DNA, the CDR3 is TGTGCCAGCAGTTTACGGGGGTATGGTGAAGCTTTCTTT.

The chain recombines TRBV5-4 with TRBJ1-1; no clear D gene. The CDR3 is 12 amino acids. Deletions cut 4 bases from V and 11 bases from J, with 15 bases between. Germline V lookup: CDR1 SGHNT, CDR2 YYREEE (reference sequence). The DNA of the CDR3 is TGTGCCAGCAGCGCTGGAGGTCGGACGGCTTTCTTT. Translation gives CASSAGGRTAFF. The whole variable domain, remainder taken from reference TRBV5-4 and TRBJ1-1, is ETGVTQSPTHLIKTRGQQVTLRCSSQSGHNTVSWYQQALGQGPQFIFQYYREEENGRGNFPPRFSGLQFPNYSSELNVNALELDDSALYLCASSAGGRTAFFGQGTRLTVV.

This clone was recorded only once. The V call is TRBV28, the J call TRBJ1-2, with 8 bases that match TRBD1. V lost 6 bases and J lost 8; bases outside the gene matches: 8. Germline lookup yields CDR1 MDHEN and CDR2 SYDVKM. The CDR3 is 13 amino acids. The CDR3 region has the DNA TGTGCCAGCAGGAAAGACAGGGGTCGGGGCTACACCTTC. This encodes CASRKDRGRGYTF.

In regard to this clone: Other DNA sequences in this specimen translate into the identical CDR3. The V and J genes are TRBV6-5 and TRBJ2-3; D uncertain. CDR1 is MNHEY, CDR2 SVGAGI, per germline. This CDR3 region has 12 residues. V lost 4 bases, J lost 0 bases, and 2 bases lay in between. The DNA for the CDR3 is TGTGCCAGCAGTTCGAGCACAGATACGCAGTATTTT. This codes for CASSSSTDTQYF.

CDR3 nucleotides: TGTGCCAGCAGCGAAAACCCGGGGTCCTACAATGAGCAGTTCTTC. This sequence encodes CASSENPGSYNEQFF. The V call is TRBV4-2, the J call TRBJ2-1; D might be TRBD2 (5 bases). Trimming pared 5 bases from V and 1 base from J, leaving 12 bases between. This CDR3 has 15 amino acids. Looked up from germline, CDR1 is LGHNA and CDR2 is YNFKEQ.

The DNA of the CDR3 is TGTGCCAGCCATCTCAGGGCTAGCGGGGGGGATTTTCTCTCAGATACGCAGTATTTT. This codes for CASHLRASGGDFLSDTQYF. The chain has TRBV2 and TRBJ2-3; 12 nucleotides align to TRBD2. The CDR3 is 19 amino acids. Trimming cost V 8 bases and J 4 bases; bases outside gene matches: 19. In germline, CDR1 is SNHLY, CDR2 FYNNEI. The full variable domain, rest sourced from reference TRBV2 and TRBJ2-3, is EPEVTQTPSHQVTQMGQEVILRCVPISNHLYFYWYRQILGQKVEFLVSFYNNEISEKSEIFDDQFSVERPDGSNFTLKIRSTKLEDSAMYFCASHLRASGGDFLSDTQYFGPGTRLTVL.

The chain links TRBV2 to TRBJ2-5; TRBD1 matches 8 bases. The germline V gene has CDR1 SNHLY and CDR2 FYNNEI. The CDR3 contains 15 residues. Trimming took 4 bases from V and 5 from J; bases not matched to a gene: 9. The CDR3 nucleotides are TGTGCCAGCAGTGCGGGGACAGGATTTGGGGAGACCCAGTACTTC. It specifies CASSAGTGFGETQYF.

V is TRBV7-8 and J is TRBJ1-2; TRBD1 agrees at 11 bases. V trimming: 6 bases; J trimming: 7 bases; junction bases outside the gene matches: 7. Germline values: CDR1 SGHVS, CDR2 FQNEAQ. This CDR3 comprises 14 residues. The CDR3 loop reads CASRRGQGATGYTF. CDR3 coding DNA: TGTGCCAGCAGACGAGGACAGGGGGCGACTGGCTACACCTTC.

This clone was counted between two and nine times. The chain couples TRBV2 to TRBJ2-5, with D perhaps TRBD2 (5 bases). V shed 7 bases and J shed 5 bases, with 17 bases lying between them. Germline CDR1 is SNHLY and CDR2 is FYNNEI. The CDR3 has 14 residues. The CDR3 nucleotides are TGTGCCAGCACCAACCCCCTAAGGAGGGAGACCCAGTACTTC. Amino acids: CASTNPLRRETQYF.

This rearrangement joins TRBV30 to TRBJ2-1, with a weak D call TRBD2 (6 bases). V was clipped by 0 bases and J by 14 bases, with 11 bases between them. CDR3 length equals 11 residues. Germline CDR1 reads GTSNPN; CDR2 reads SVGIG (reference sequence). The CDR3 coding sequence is TGTGCCTGGAGTGTACCGGGGGTTGAGTTCTTC. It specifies CAWSVPGVEFF. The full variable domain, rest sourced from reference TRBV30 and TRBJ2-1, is SQTIHQWPATLVQPVGSPLSLECTVEGTSNPNLYWYRQAAGRGLQLLFYSVGIGQISSEVPQNLSASRPQDRQFILSSKKLLLSDSGFYLCAWSVPGVEFFGPGTRLTVL.

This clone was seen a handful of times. DNA for the CDR3: TGTGCCAGCAGTTTACAGGGAATCGGTACTGAAGCTTTCTTT. It translates to CASSLQGIGTEAFF. V gene TRBV28 combines with J gene TRBJ1-1, with D maybe TRBD1 (5 bases). With 2 bases removed from V and 5 bases from J, the gap between germline ends came to 12 bases. Germline loops: CDR1 MDHEN, CDR2 SYDVKM. The CDR3 length is 14 residues. The full variable domain, rest sourced from reference TRBV28 and TRBJ1-1, is DVKVTQSSRYLVKRTGEKVFLECVQDMDHENMFWYRQDPGLGLRLIYFSYDVKMKEKGDIPEGYSVSREKKERFSLILESASTNQTSMYLCASSLQGIGTEAFFGQGTRLTVV.

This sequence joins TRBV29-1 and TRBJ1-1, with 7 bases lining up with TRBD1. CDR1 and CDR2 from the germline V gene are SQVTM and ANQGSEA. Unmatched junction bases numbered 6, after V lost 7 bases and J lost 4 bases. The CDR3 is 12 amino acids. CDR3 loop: CSANDRVTEAFF. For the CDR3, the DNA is TGCAGCGCCAACGACAGGGTCACTGAAGCTTTCTTT.

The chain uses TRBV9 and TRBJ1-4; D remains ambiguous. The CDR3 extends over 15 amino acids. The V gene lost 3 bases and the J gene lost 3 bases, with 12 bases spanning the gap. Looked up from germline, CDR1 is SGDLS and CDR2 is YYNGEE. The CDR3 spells CASSADDSANEKLFF. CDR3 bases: TGTGCCAGCAGCGCCGACGACTCAGCTAATGAAAAACTGTTTTTT. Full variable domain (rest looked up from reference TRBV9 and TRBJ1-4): DSGVTQTPKHLITATGQRVTLRCSPRSGDLSVYWYQQSLDQGLQFLIQYYNGEERAKGNILERFSAQQFPDLHSELNLSSLELGDSALYFCASSADDSANEKLFFGSGTQLSVL.

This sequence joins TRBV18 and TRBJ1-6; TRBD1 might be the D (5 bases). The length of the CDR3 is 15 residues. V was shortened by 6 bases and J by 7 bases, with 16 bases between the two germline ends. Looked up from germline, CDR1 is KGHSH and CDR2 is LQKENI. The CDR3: CASSLLDGGNSPLHF. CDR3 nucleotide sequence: TGTGCCAGCTCCCTACTGGATGGGGGGAATTCACCCCTCCACTTT. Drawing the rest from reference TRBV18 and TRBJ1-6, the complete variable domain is NAGVMQNPRHLVRRRGQEARLRCSPMKGHSHVYWYRQLPEEGLKFMVYLQKENIIDESGMPKERFSAEFPKEGPSILRIQQVVRGDSAAYFCASSLLDGGNSPLHFGNGTRLTVT.

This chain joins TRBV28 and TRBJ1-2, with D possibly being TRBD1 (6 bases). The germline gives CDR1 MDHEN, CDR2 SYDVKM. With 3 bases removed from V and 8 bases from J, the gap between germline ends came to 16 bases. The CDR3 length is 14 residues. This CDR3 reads CASSFGRGWSGYTF. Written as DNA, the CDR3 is TGTGCCAGCAGTTTTGGCAGGGGATGGAGCGGCTACACCTTC.

Here the CDR3 reads CASSSNSGGGMNEQFF. DNA of the CDR3: TGTGCCAGCAGCTCCAATAGCGGGGGCGGGATGAATGAGCAGTTCTTC. This chain connects TRBV7-6 to TRBJ2-1, with 9 positions matching TRBD2. Germline CDR1 is SGHVS and CDR2 is FNYEAQ. The CDR3 is 16 amino acids. V was pared by 4 bases and J by 7 bases, with 11 bases of the junction left unmatched.